These T cell receptor beta chains were read from a single sample in a study of cytotoxic CD8 clonotypes in ibrutinib-treated CLL. Libraries were prepared by immunoSEQ multiplex PCR; TCRdb keeps only in-frame clonotypes and omits some of them. The sample includes around 310,000 clones, more than 65% of them seen just once. Sequencing used PBMCs, obtained before ibrutinib treatment. The source is a human donor with chronic lymphocytic leukemia. Each CDR3 is given with its conserved first and last residue. D genes are given only for firm matches. Part of the rows lack a size; the others show once, few, many or a class for expanded clones.

13,TRBV5-1,TRBJ2-1,.,.,CASSFGSSSEQFF,TGCGCCAGCAGCTTCGGCTCCTCCAGTGAGCAGTTCTTC
14,TRBV6-5,TRBJ1-6,.,.,CASRLGGGSSPLHF,TGTGCCAGCAGGTTGGGGGGGGGAAGTTCACCCCTCCACTTT
15,TRBV10-2,TRBJ2-2,few,.,CASSGTDSNTGELFF,TGCGCCAGCAGTGGGACGGACAGTAACACCGGGGAGCTGTTTTTT
13,TRBV7-9,TRBJ2-3,.,.,CASSLESTDTQYF,TGTGCCAGCAGCTTAGAGTCCACAGATACGCAGTATTTT
14,TRBV18,TRBJ1-5,.,TRBD1,CASSLQGADQPQHF,TGTGCCAGCTCACTACAGGGGGCGGATCAGCCCCAGCATTTT
13,TRBV11-2,TRBJ2-7,.,TRBD2,CASKGLAAYEQYF,TGTGCCAGCAAGGGACTAGCGGCCTACGAGCAGTACTTC
16,TRBV11-2,TRBJ2-5,.,TRBD2,CASRMGTSGSQETQYF,TGTGCCAGCAGAATGGGGACTAGCGGGAGTCAAGAGACCCAGTACTTC
13,TRBV7-8,TRBJ2-3,once,.,CASSLDKYNTQYF,TGTGCCAGCAGCTTAGATAAATATAATACGCAGTATTTT
16,TRBV7-9,TRBJ2-5,.,TRBD2,CASSPRRLAGQETQYF,TGTGCCAGCAGCCCCCGAAGGCTAGCGGGGCAAGAGACCCAGTACTTC
15,TRBV27,TRBJ2-7,.,.,CASSLGQPYNYEQYF,TGTGCCAGCAGTTTAGGACAGCCTTATAACTACGAGCAGTACTTC
10,TRBV20-1,TRBJ2-1,.,.,CSAQDNEQFF,TGCAGTGCACAAGACAATGAGCAGTTCTTC
13,TRBV30,TRBJ2-3,few,.,CAWSRGGTDTQYF,TGTGCCTGGAGTCGCGGGGGCACAGATACGCAGTATTTT
12,TRBV6-5,TRBJ1-5,once,.,CASGQNNQPQHF,TGTGCCAGCGGACAGAACAATCAGCCCCAGCATTTT
15,TRBV5-1,TRBJ2-1,few,.,CASSSTLGGDNEQFF,TGCGCCAGCAGCTCAACACTAGGAGGGGACAATGAGCAGTTCTTC